A selection of T cell receptor beta chains follows, all from one sample in a study of Ad26.COV2.S vaccination and SARS-CoV-2 variants. Data came from immunoSEQ multiplex PCR; TCRdb stores just in-frame clones and leaves some out. Here the sample spans more than 300,000 clones, around 89% being singletons. The sequenced sample was peripheral blood, obtained in a trial of Ad26.COV2.S vaccine versus placebo. All receptors derive from a person between 18 and 60 years old who received the Ad26.COV2.S COVID-19 vaccine or a placebo. CDR3s include the opening cysteine and the closing phenylalanine or tryptophan. The order of the fields is J gene, D gene, V gene, CDR3 DNA, CDR3 protein. D genes are given only for firm matches.

J: TRBJ2-5
D: TRBD1
V: TRBV4-2
DNA: TGTGCCAGCAGCCAAACGACAGGGTGGGAGACCCAGTACTTC
CDR3: CASSQTTGWETQYF

J: TRBJ2-5
D: .
V: TRBV3-1/TRBV3-2
DNA: TGTGCCAGCAGCCAAGATCTGGGTCTAGCGCAGACCCAGTACTTC
CDR3: CASSQDLGLAQTQYF

J: TRBJ1-2
D: .
V: TRBV9
DNA: TGTGCCAGCAGCGTAGAAGGGCGTTTTAACAATGGCTACACCTTC
CDR3: CASSVEGRFNNGYTF

J: TRBJ2-1
D: TRBD2
V: TRBV5-1
DNA: TGCGCCAGCAGCTCCGGACTAGCGGGCCACAATGAGCAGTTCTTC
CDR3: CASSSGLAGHNEQFF

J: TRBJ2-2
D: .
V: TRBV3-1/TRBV3-2
DNA: TGTGCCAGCAGCCAAGGGCTCTCTTACACCGGGGAGCTGTTTTTT
CDR3: CASSQGLSYTGELFF

J: TRBJ2-3
D: TRBD1
V: TRBV27
DNA: TGTGCCAGCAGTTTATTAGGACAGGGGGCCTCAGATACGCAGTATTTT
CDR3: CASSLLGQGASDTQYF

J: TRBJ1-4
D: .
V: TRBV18
DNA: TGTGCCAGCTCCCAAGCAGGACCTAATGAAAAACTGTTTTTT
CDR3: CASSQAGPNEKLFF

J: TRBJ1-1
D: .
V: TRBV13
DNA: TGTGCCAGCAGCTTAGACAGGGTGAACACTGAAGCTTTCTTT
CDR3: CASSLDRVNTEAFF

J: TRBJ1-2
D: .
V: TRBV7-2
DNA: TGTGCCAGCAGCTCTGGACACGTCAAAGCTAACTATGGCTACACCTTC
CDR3: CASSSGHVKANYGYTF

J: TRBJ2-7
D: .
V: TRBV28
DNA: TGTGCCAGCAGTTCATCAGTCTACGAGCAGTACTTC
CDR3: CASSSSVYEQYF

J: TRBJ1-3
D: .
V: TRBV9
DNA: TGTGCCAGCAGCTCAAGTAGACGATCAGGGGTATCTGGAAACACCATATATTTT
CDR3: CASSSSRRSGVSGNTIYF

J: TRBJ1-1
D: TRBD1
V: TRBV25-1
DNA: TGTGCCAGCAGTGATTACGGACAGGGGTTGAACACTGAAGCTTTCTTT
CDR3: CASSDYGQGLNTEAFF

J: TRBJ1-1
D: .
V: TRBV28
DNA: TGTGCCAGCAGTCCCCCTCTCAGGACTGAAGCTTTCTTT
CDR3: CASSPPLRTEAFF

J: TRBJ1-3
D: .
V: TRBV19
DNA: TGTGCCAGTAGTATAGGAGGGGACTCTGGAAACACCATATATTTT
CDR3: CASSIGGDSGNTIYF

J: TRBJ2-5
D: .
V: TRBV13
DNA: TGTGCCAGCAGCTTGAGGGACGGAGAAGAGACCCAGTACTTC
CDR3: CASSLRDGEETQYF

J: TRBJ2-5
D: TRBD1
V: TRBV24-1
DNA: TGTGCCACCAGTGAACCCCGGGACAGAATCCAAGAGACCCAGTACTTC
CDR3: CATSEPRDRIQETQYF

J: TRBJ2-1
D: .
V: TRBV28
DNA: TGTGCCAGCAGTCAAGGAATGCAGAAGCAGTTCTTC
CDR3: CASSQGMQKQFF

J: TRBJ1-5
D: .
V: TRBV7-9
DNA: TGTGCCAGCAGCTTAGATGGGGGTCAACAGCCCCAGCATTTT
CDR3: CASSLDGGQQPQHF

J: TRBJ1-5
D: .
V: TRBV5-6
DNA: TGTGCCAGCAGCTCAGGGTCGTTTCAGCCCCAGCATTTT
CDR3: CASSSGSFQPQHF

J: TRBJ1-2
D: .
V: TRBV2
DNA: TGTGCCAGCAGTCGGACAGACTATGGCTACACCTTC
CDR3: CASSRTDYGYTF